This TCR beta chain came from a study of T cell clones after liver transplantation. As for the study in general: Graft-donor-reactive sequences were compared with third-party-reactive TCRbeta sequences from pre-transplant mixed lymphocyte reactions. Three of the eight recipients were HCV-positive; the rest had non-autoimmune, non-viral transplant indications.

This clone appeared a few times. TCRdb's table, derived via immunoSEQ multiplex PCR, lists solely in-frame clones and lacks some. The top ten clones hold about a tenth of a sample with tens of thousands of clones, less than 75% of them seen once. The source of this sequence is a human patient who received a liver transplant. The graft donor may be the source of some T cells. The sequencing used CD4+ T cells from blood, collected at the 22-month timepoint.

The CDR3 nucleotides are TGTGCCAGTAGTAAGTCGGCAGGGTTAAAGCCCCAGCATTTT. Its translation: CASSKSAGLKPQHF. The chain employs TRBV19 and TRBJ1-5, with TRBD1 as a possible D gene (5 bases). V lost 4 bases and J 8 bases, leaving 15 bases between the germline ends. The CDR3 loop spans 14 amino acids. Germline V CDR1 and CDR2: LNHDA, SQIVND (reference sequence).